This T cell receptor beta chain was documented in a study of T-cell memory formation after mild COVID-19. Notes on the study in general: Most CD4+ clones that shrank were in CM and EM, while CD8+ ones turned up in EMRA. The study found balanced CD4/CD8 in clones contracting day 15 to 85 and a CD4+ lean in later expanders. Pre-infection memory contained some responding clones, which suggested that cross-reactive memory had joined.

The CDR3 has 14 amino acids. Germline V CDR1 and CDR2: SEHNR, FQNEAQ (reference sequence). Trimming removed 5 bases from V and 5 bases from J; junction bases left unmatched: 7. TCRdb reprocessed the 5' RACE reads via MiXCR and lists one record per CDR3 protein. The data show just over 300,000 distinct CDR3 sequences, with roughly a fifth seen just once and under 25% held by the top ten. Regarding this clonotype: Its antigen is unknown.

V and J are TRBV7-9 and TRBJ1-2; TRBD1 aligns across 8 bases. This sequence was found in a man younger than 35 who had mild COVID-19 (a few samples of this study predate the infection). Cell type and time point are not known. Sequencing was carried out using PBMCs or a T cell subset sorted from them (not recorded which). The CDR3 DNA follows: TGTGCCAGCAGCCCCCAGACAGGGGAGTATGGCTACACCTTC. Translation gives CASSPQTGEYGYTF. Based on the CDR3 plus reference TRBV7-9 and TRBJ1-2, the full variable domain is DTGVSQNPRHKITKRGQNVTFRCDPISEHNRLYWYRQTLGQGPEFLTYFQNEAQLEKSRLLSDRFSAERPKGSFSTLEIQRTEQGDSAMYLCASSPQTGEYGYTFGSGTRLTVV.